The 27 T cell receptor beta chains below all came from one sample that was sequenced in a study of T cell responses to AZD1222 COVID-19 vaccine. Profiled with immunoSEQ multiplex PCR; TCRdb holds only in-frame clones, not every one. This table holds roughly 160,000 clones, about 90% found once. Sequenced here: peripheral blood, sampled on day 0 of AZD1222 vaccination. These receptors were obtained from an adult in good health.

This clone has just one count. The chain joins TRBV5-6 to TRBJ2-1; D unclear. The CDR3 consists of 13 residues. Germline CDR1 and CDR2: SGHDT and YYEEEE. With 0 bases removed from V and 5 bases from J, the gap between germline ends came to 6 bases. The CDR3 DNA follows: TGTGCCAGCAGCTTGGGCCCGAACAATGAGCAGTTCTTC. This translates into CASSLGPNNEQFF.

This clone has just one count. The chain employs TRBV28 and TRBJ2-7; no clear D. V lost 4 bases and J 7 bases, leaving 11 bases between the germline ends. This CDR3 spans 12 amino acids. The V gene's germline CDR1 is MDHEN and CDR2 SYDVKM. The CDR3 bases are TGTGCCAGCAGTTCCTCAGGTTTTGAGCAGTACTTC. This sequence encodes CASSSSGFEQYF.

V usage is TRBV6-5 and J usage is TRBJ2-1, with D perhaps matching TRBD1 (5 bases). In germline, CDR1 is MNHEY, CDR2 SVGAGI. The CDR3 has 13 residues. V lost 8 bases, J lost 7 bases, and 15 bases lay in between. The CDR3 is CASSAGIGNEQFF. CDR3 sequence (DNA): TGTGCCAGCTCGGCAGGGATTGGTAATGAGCAGTTCTTC.

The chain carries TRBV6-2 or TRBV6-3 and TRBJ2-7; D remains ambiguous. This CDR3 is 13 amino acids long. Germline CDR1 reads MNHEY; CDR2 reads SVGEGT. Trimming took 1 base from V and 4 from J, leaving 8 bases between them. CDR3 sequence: CASSYFDRYEQYF. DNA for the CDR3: TGTGCCAGCAGTTACTTTGATCGGTACGAGCAGTACTTC.

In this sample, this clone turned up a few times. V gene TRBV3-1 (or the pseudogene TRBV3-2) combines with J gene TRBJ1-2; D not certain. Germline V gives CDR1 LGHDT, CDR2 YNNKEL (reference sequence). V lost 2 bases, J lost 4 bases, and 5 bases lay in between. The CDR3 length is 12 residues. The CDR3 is CASSQPSYGYTF. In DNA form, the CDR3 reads TGTGCCAGCAGCCAACCTAGCTATGGCTACACCTTC.

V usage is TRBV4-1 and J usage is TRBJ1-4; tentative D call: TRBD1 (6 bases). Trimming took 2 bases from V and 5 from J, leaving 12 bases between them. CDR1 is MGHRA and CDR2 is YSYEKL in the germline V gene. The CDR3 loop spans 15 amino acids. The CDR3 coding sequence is TGCGCCAGCAGCCAACTCGGGACACGGAATGAAAAACTGTTTTTT. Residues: CASSQLGTRNEKLFF.

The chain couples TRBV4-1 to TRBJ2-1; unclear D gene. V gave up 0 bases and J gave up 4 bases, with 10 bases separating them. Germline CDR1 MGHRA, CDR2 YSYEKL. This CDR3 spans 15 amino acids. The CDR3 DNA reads TGCGCCAGCAGCCAAGATCACGACTCTTACAATGAGCAGTTCTTC. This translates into CASSQDHDSYNEQFF.

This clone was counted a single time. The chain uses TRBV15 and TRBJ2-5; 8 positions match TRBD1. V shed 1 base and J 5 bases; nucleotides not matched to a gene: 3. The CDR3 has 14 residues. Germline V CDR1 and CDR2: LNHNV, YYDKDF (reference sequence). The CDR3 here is CATSRVGTGETQYF. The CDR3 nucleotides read TGTGCCACCAGCAGAGTCGGGACAGGCGAGACCCAGTACTTC.

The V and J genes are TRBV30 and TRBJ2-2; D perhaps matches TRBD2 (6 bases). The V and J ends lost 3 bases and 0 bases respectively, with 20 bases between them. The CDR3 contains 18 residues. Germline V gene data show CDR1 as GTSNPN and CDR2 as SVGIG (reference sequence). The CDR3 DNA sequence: TGTGCCTGGAGGGAGGGGTGGAGGCCAGGCGCGAACACCGGGGAGCTGTTTTTT. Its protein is CAWREGWRPGANTGELFF.

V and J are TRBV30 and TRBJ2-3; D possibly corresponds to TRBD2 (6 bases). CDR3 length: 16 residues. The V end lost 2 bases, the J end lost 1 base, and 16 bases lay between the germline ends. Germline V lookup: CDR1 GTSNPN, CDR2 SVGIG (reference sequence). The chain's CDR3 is CAWSLFGSGGTDTQYF. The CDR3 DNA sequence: TGTGCCTGGAGTTTATTTGGGTCGGGGGGCACAGATACGCAGTATTTT.

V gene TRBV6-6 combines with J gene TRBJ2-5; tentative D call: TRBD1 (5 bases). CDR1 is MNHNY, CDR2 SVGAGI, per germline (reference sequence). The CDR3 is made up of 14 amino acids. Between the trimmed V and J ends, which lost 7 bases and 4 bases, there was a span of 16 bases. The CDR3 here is CASTDSPSGETQYF. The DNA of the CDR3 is TGTGCCAGCACCGACAGCCCCTCTGGAGAGACCCAGTACTTC.

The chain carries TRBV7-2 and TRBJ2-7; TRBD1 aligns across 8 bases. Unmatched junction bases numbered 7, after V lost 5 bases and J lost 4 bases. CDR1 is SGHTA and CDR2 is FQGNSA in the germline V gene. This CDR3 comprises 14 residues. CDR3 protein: CASSVGTGGYEQYF. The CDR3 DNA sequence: TGTGCCAGCAGCGTCGGAACAGGGGGTTACGAGCAGTACTTC.

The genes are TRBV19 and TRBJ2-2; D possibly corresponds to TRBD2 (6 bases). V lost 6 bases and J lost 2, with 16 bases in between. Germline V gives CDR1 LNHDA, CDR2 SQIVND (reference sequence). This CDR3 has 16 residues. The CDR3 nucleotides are TGTGCCAGTAGCCGGTGGGGAGGACATAACACCGGGGAGCTGTTTTTT. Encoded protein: CASSRWGGHNTGELFF.

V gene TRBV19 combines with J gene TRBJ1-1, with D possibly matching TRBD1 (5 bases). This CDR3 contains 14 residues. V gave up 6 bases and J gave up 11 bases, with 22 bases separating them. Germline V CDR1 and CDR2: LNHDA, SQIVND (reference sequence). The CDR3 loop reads CASRRRGSLEEAFF. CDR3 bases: TGTGCCAGTAGGCGTAGGGGCTCACTAGAGGAGGCTTTCTTT.

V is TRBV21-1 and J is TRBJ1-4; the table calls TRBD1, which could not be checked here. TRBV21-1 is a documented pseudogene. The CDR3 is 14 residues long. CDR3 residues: CASSHRRRKEKLFF. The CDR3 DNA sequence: TGTGCCAGCAGCCACAGGAGAAGGAAAGAAAAACTGTTTTTT.

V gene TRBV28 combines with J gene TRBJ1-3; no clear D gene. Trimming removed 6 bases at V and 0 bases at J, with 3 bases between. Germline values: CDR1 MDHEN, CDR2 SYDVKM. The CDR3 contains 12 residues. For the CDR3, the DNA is TGTGCCAGCAGACACTCTGGAAACACCATATATTTT. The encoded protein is CASRHSGNTIYF.

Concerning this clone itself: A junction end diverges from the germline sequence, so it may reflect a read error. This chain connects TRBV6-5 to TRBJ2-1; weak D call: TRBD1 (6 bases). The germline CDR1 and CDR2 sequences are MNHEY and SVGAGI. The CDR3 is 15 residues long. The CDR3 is CASSRSGQGYSEQFF. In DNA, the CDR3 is TGTGCCAGCAGCCGGAGTGGTCAGGGGTACAGTGAGCAGTTCTTC.

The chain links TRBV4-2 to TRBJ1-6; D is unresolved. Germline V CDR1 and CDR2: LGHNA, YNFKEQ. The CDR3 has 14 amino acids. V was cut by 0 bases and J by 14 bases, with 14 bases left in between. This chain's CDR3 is CASSQDQGKRSLHF. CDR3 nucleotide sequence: TGTGCCAGCAGCCAAGATCAAGGGAAAAGGTCCCTCCACTTT.

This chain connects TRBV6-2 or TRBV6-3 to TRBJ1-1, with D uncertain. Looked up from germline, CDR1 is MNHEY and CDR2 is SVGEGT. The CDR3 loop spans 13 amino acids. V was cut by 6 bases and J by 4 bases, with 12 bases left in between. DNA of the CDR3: TGTGCCAGCAGCTCCAACATTGGCACTGAAGCTTTCTTT. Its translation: CASSSNIGTEAFF.

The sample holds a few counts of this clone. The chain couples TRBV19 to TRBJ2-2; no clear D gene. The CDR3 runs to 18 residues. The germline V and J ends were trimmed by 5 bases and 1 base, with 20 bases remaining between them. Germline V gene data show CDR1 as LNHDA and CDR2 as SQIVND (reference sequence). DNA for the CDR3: TGTGCCAGTAGTCTAAGTATAACATTGTCCGTGAACACCGGGGAGCTGTTTTTT. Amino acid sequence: CASSLSITLSVNTGELFF.

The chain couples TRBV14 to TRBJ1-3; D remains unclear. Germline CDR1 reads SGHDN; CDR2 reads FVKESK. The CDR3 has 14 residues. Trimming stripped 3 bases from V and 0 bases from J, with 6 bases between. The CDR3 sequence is CASSQGGSGNTIYF. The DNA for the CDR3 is TGTGCCAGCAGCCAGGGAGGCTCTGGAAACACCATATATTTT.

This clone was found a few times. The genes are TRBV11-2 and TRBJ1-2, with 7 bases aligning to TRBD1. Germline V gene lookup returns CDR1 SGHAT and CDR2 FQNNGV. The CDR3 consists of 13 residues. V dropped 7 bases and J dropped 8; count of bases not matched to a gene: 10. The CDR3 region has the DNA TGTGCCAGCACCGCGGGCAGGGGGGGAGGCTACACCTTC. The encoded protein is CASTAGRGGGYTF.

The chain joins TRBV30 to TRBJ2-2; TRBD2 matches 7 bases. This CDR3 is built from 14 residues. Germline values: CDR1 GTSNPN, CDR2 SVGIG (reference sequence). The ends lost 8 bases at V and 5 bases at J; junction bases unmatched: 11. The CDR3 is CAGPTSTNTGELFF. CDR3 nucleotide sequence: TGTGCCGGCCCGACTAGCACAAATACCGGGGAGCTGTTTTTT.

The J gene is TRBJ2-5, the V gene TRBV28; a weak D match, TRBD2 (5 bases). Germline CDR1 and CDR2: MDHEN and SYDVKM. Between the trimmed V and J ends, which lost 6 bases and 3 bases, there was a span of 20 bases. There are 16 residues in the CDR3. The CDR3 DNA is TGTGCCAGCAGCACCCAGTGGGGAGCGCGAAAAGAGACCCAGTACTTC. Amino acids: CASSTQWGARKETQYF.

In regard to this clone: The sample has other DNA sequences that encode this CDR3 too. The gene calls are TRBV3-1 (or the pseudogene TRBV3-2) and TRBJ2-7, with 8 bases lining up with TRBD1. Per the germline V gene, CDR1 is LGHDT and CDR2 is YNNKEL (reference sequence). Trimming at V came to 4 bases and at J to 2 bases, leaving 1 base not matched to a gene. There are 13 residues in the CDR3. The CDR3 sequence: CASSRTGTYEQYF. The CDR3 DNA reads TGTGCCAGCAGCCGGACAGGGACCTACGAGCAGTACTTC.

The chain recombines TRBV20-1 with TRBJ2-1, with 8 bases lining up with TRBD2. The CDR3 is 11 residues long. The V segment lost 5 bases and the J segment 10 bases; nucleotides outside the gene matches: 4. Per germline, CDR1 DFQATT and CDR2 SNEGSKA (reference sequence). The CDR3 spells CSARLATEQFF. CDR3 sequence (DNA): TGCAGTGCTCGACTAGCGACCGAGCAGTTCTTC.

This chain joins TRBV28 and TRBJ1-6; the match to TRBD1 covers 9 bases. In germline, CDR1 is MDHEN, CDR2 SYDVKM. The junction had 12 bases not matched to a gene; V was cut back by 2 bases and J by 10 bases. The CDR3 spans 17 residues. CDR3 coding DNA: TGTGCCAGCAGTTTAAGTAGGTGGGGACAGGGTGACTCACCCCTCCACTTT. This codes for CASSLSRWGQGDSPLHF.